Shown below are 20 T cell receptor beta chains from a single sample sequenced in a study of shared clonotypes between healthy human individuals. Sequencing used immunoSEQ multiplex PCR; TCRdb keeps in-frame clones, though not all of them. The repertoire includes 1,500,000 or so clones, approximately 98.5% of them detected once, and 0.3% to 0.45% sits in the top ten. The sample was naive CD4+ T cells sorted from blood. Subset meaning: CD45RA+ positively selected. The receptor set was obtained from a man aged 30 to 39 in good health.

The chain couples TRBV7-9 to TRBJ2-7; 8 bases match TRBD1. CDR1 SEHNR and CDR2 FQNEAQ come from the germline V gene (reference sequence). This CDR3 contains 14 residues. V dropped 6 bases and J dropped 3; count of bases not matched to a gene: 7. The chain's CDR3 is CASSSKGQGYEQYF. The DNA of the CDR3 is TGTGCCAGCAGTTCTAAAGGACAGGGCTACGAGCAGTACTTC.

J is TRBJ2-7 and V is TRBV30, with D maybe TRBD2 (5 bases). Trimming removed 0 bases from V and 1 base from J, with 16 bases in between. This CDR3 comprises 16 residues. Germline values: CDR1 GTSNPN, CDR2 SVGIG (reference sequence). The CDR3 nucleotides are TGTGCCTGGAGTGTATTTGTGGGCGCGGGTTCCTACGAGCAGTACTTC. It translates to CAWSVFVGAGSYEQYF.

The J gene is TRBJ1-5, the V gene TRBV15; D may be TRBD1 (5 bases). Looked up from germline, CDR1 is LNHNV and CDR2 is YYDKDF (reference sequence). The CDR3 sequence is 16 residues long. Trimming cost V 5 bases and J 3 bases, with 17 bases left between them. CDR3 protein: CATSGWGGLFNQPQHF. Written as DNA, the CDR3 is TGTGCCACCAGCGGATGGGGGGGACTTTTCAATCAGCCCCAGCATTTT.

This chain links TRBV5-6 with TRBJ1-5, with D tentatively TRBD1 (5 bases). V lost 1 base to trimming and J lost 7 bases, with 6 bases between them. The CDR3 is made up of 12 amino acids. Per the germline V gene, CDR1 is SGHDT and CDR2 is YYEEEE. CDR3: CASSLWGQPQHF. CDR3 in DNA: TGTGCCAGCAGCTTGTGGGGCCAGCCCCAGCATTTT. The full variable domain, in which reference TRBV5-6 and TRBJ1-5 provide the parts outside the CDR3, is DAGVTQSPTHLIKTRGQQVTLRCSPKSGHDTVSWYQQALGQGPQFIFQYYEEEERQRGNFPDRFSGHQFPNYSSELNVNALLLGDSALYLCASSLWGQPQHFGDGTRLSIL.

The V and J genes are TRBV4-2 and TRBJ1-2; D remains unclear. CDR1 and CDR2 from the germline V gene are LGHNA and YNFKEQ. Trimming left V 0 bases short and J 5 bases short, with 7 bases between. The CDR3 is 13 amino acids. CDR3 sequence (DNA): TGTGCCAGCAGCCAAGAAACGGTATATGGCTACACCTTC. It translates to CASSQETVYGYTF.

This clone was seen just once. The chain employs TRBV4-3 and TRBJ1-2; D uncertain. V was cut by 4 bases and J by 0 bases, with 12 bases left in between. Germline V lookup: CDR1 LGHNA, CDR2 YSLEER. The CDR3 is 15 amino acids. Written as DNA, the CDR3 is TGCGCCAGCAGCCTTGATATTGGGCCTAACTATGGCTACACCTTC. It codes for CASSLDIGPNYGYTF.

This sequence joins TRBV18 and TRBJ2-7, with D possibly being TRBD1 (6 bases). The CDR3 runs to 14 residues. The V gene lost 3 bases and the J gene lost 5 bases, with 14 bases spanning the gap. The germline gives CDR1 KGHSH, CDR2 LQKENI. CDR3 nucleotide sequence: TGTGCCAGCTCACCGGGGCAGGGGTTTCACGAGCAGTACTTC. It encodes CASSPGQGFHEQYF.

This chain connects TRBV29-1 to TRBJ2-7; tentatively, D is TRBD2 (5 bases). CDR1 and CDR2 (germline): SQVTM, ANQGSEA. V was shortened by 7 bases and J by 5 bases, with 18 bases between the two germline ends. The CDR3 consists of 13 residues. The CDR3, as DNA: TGCAGCGCCCAGAACCTGAGCGGAGACGAGCAGTACTTC. As protein: CSAQNLSGDEQYF.

As for this clone: This sample includes further DNA sequences coding for the same CDR3. This sequence joins TRBV2 and TRBJ1-5; TRBD1 agrees at 8 bases. J lost 3 bases, V lost 6 bases, and 7 bases had no gene match. Germline CDR1 reads SNHLY; CDR2 reads FYNNEI. The CDR3 spans 15 residues. For the CDR3, the DNA is TGTGCCAGCAGGAAAGACAGGGGAGACAATCAGCCCCAGCATTTT. Protein sequence: CASRKDRGDNQPQHF. The whole variable domain, filled in from reference TRBV2 and TRBJ1-5, reads EPEVTQTPSHQVTQMGQEVILRCVPISNHLYFYWYRQILGQKVEFLVSFYNNEISEKSEIFDDQFSVERPDGSNFTLKIRSTKLEDSAMYFCASRKDRGDNQPQHFGDGTRLSIL.

The chain recombines TRBV5-1 with TRBJ2-2; 8 nucleotides line up with TRBD2. The CDR3 runs 16 residues. Germline CDR1 SGHRS, CDR2 YFSETQ. With 4 bases clipped from V and 0 bases from J, the junction kept 5 bases outside the gene matches. CDR3 DNA: TGCGCCAGCAGCCGAGGACTAGCCGCGAACACCGGGGAGCTGTTTTTT. It codes for CASSRGLAANTGELFF.

Turning to this clone: One end of the junction varies from germline; a read error may be responsible. The sample holds other DNA sequences that translate to the same CDR3. V is TRBV5-4 and J is TRBJ2-5; 7 bases agree with TRBD1. The CDR3 extends over 13 amino acids. In germline, CDR1 is SGHNT, CDR2 YYREEE (reference sequence). The CDR3 here is CASSLGQQETQYF. CDR3 in DNA: TGTGCCAGCAGTTTGGGACAGCAAGAGACCCAGTACTTC.

The CDR3 DNA reads as TGCAGCGCGGGGCATCGCGCGAACACCGGGGAGCTGTTTTTT. It codes for CSAGHRANTGELFF. V and J are TRBV29-1 and TRBJ2-2; TRBD1 or TRBD2 may be the D gene (5 bases each). The germline CDR1 and CDR2 sequences are SQVTM and ANQGSEA. Trimming cost V 7 bases and J 0 bases, with 12 bases left between them. This CDR3 region has 14 residues.

With regard to this clone: This CDR3 is also generated by other DNA sequences in the sample. This chain connects TRBV7-2 to TRBJ1-1; no reliable D call. This CDR3 is 13 amino acids long. The germline gives CDR1 SGHTA, CDR2 FQGNSA. V lost 2 bases to trimming and J lost 1 base, with 5 bases between them. The CDR3 DNA is TGTGCCAGCAGCTTAAAACAGAACACTGAAGCTTTCTTT. Amino acid sequence: CASSLKQNTEAFF.

The V and J genes are TRBV6-1 and TRBJ1-1; a weak D match, TRBD1 (6 bases). CDR1 is MNHNS, CDR2 SASEGT, per germline. Trimming took off 10 bases at V and 3 bases at J, with 15 bases between the two ends. There are 13 residues in the CDR3. CDR3 bases: TGTGCCACAAAACAGGGTTTGGACACTGAAGCTTTCTTT. Translation gives CATKQGLDTEAFF.

The chain uses TRBV13 and TRBJ1-1; D is possibly TRBD1 (5 bases). Germline CDR1 and CDR2: PRHDT and FYEKMQ (reference sequence). Trimming left V 7 bases short and J 5 bases short, with 20 bases between. The CDR3 spans 15 residues. CDR3 sequence (DNA): TGTGCCAGCAACCCCCTAGATGGGGGGTTGACTGAAGCTTTCTTT. It codes for CASNPLDGGLTEAFF.

The rearrangement joins TRBV9 to TRBJ1-3, with D unresolved. Germline CDR1 SGDLS, CDR2 YYNGEE. The CDR3 spans 16 residues. V was pared by 5 bases and J by 0 bases, with 15 bases between. The CDR3 spells CASSIAGLLSGNTIYF. DNA of the CDR3: TGTGCCAGCAGTATAGCAGGACTGCTCTCTGGAAACACCATATATTTT.

The chain recombines TRBV9 with TRBJ2-7; D perhaps matches TRBD1 (6 bases). The germline V gene has CDR1 SGDLS and CDR2 YYNGEE. Trimming shortened V by 1 base and J by 3 bases, and 14 bases separated the two germline ends. CDR3 length: 15 residues. The CDR3 region is CASSVFDRWCYEQYF. The DNA for the CDR3 is TGTGCCAGCAGCGTATTCGACAGGTGGTGCTACGAGCAGTACTTC.

The V and J genes are TRBV28 and TRBJ1-2; D might be TRBD1 (6 bases). The CDR3 runs to 14 residues. CDR1 is MDHEN, CDR2 SYDVKM, per germline. Trimming pared 3 bases from V and 4 bases from J, leaving 12 bases between. CDR3 sequence (DNA): TGTGCCAGCAGTTTTGGGGGCGCCAGCTATGGCTACACCTTC. It codes for CASSFGGASYGYTF.

The V call is TRBV25-1, the J call TRBJ1-2; perhaps TRBD1 as D (5 bases). The CDR3 has 14 residues. Germline V gene sequence: CDR1 MGHDK, CDR2 SYGVNS. Trimming removed 4 bases at V and 7 bases at J, with 16 bases between. CDR3 nucleotide sequence: TGTGCCAGCAGTGGATCAGGGCGGGGAGGTGGCTACACCTTC. Translating it yields CASSGSGRGGGYTF.

This chain connects TRBV18 to TRBJ2-5, with D possibly matching TRBD2 (7 bases). V was shortened by 3 bases and J by 5 bases, with 16 bases between the two germline ends. CDR3 size: 15 residues. Germline lookup yields CDR1 KGHSH and CDR2 LQKENI. The CDR3 reads CASSPRRGAVETQYF. CDR3 sequence (DNA): TGTGCCAGCTCACCTCGTCGGGGGGCGGTGGAGACCCAGTACTTC.